This T cell receptor (beta chain) is drawn from a study of shared clonotypes between healthy human individuals. This clone was seen only once. The CDR3 is made up of 14 amino acids. V was clipped by 6 bases and J by 2 bases, with 14 bases between them. Germline V lookup: CDR1 MNHEY, CDR2 SMNVEV (reference sequence). TCRdb's table, derived via immunoSEQ multiplex PCR, lists solely in-frame clones and lacks some. This sample has millions of clones, with about 92% found just once. The naive CD8 population came from CD45RO-negative cells selected for CCR7, without terminally differentiated effector memory CD45RA+ cells.

This TCR was recovered from a man aged 18-30 years in good health. Some clones in this sample may be carry-over from other donors' samples. This rearrangement joins TRBV27 to TRBJ2-7, with D possibly TRBD1 on 6 matching bases. The sample taken for sequencing was naive CD8+ T cells from PBMCs. For the CDR3, the DNA is TGTGCCAGCAGCCAAACAGGGAACCCCTACGAGCAGTACTTC. Its protein is CASSQTGNPYEQYF.